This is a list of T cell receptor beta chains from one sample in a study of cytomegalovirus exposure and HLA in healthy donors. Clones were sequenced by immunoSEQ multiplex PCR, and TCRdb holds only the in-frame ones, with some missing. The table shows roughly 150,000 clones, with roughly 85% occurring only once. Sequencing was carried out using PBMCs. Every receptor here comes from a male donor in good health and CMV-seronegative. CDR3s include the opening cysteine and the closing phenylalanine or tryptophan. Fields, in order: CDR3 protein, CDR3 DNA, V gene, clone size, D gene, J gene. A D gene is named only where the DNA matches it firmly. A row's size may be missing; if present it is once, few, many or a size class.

CASSSGRDTEAFF,TGTGCCAGCTCATCCGGGCGGGACACTGAAGCTTTCTTT,TRBV18,NA,NA,TRBJ1-1
CASSSGTGGTGELFF,TGTGCCAGCAGTTCCGGGACAGGGGGTACCGGGGAGCTGTTTTTT,TRBV6-5,NA,TRBD1,TRBJ2-2
CASSSETGTNEKLFF,TGTGCCAGCAGCTCAGAGACAGGGACTAATGAAAAACTGTTTTTT,TRBV9,NA,TRBD1,TRBJ1-4
CASSPLLRGQETQYF,TGTGCCAGCAGTCCACTTCTCAGAGGCCAAGAGACCCAGTACTTC,TRBV7-7,NA,NA,TRBJ2-5
CATTRGAYNEQFF,TGTGCCACAACTCGAGGCGCTTACAATGAGCAGTTCTTC,TRBV15,NA,NA,TRBJ2-1
CASSTGTGDQETQYF,TGCGCCAGCAGCACCGGGACAGGGGACCAAGAGACCCAGTACTTC,TRBV4-1,NA,TRBD1,TRBJ2-5
CSVVGGQGTYNEQFF,TGCAGCGTTGTAGGGGGACAGGGGACCTACAATGAGCAGTTCTTC,TRBV29-1,NA,TRBD1,TRBJ2-1
CASSSDRGYNSPLHF,TGTGCCAGCAGTTCGGACAGGGGTTATAATTCACCCCTCCACTTT,TRBV7-2,NA,TRBD1,TRBJ1-6
CASSLVGGGIYNEQFF,TGTGCCAGCAGCTTAGTAGGGGGGGGTATTTACAATGAGCAGTTCTTC,TRBV11-2,NA,NA,TRBJ2-1
CASSEHPAYGYTF,TGTGCCAGCAGTGAACATCCTGCCTATGGCTACACCTTC,TRBV6-5,NA,NA,TRBJ1-2
CASRGGGQPQHF,TGTGCCAGCAGGGGGGGTGGTCAGCCCCAGCATTTT,TRBV2,NA,NA,TRBJ1-5
CSVATGGLSYGYTF,TGCAGCGTTGCCACAGGGGGCCTTAGCTATGGCTACACCTTC,TRBV29-1,NA,TRBD1,TRBJ1-2
CAIAVREADTQYF,TGTGCCATCGCTGTCAGGGAGGCAGATACGCAGTATTTT,TRBV10-3,NA,NA,TRBJ2-3
CASSRTSGNYEQYF,TGTGCCAGCAGCCGGACTAGCGGGAACTACGAGCAGTACTTC,TRBV7-6,NA,TRBD2,TRBJ2-7
CASSEDSYLGGANVLTF,TGTGCCAGCAGCGAAGACAGTTACCTGGGGGGGGCCAACGTCCTGACTTTC,TRBV7-6,NA,NA,TRBJ2-6
CASRLREAPTDTQYF,TGTGCCAGCAGGCTGCGGGAGGCCCCCACAGATACGCAGTATTTT,TRBV11-1,NA,TRBD2,TRBJ2-3
CASRLQRNTEAFF,TGTGCCAGCAGGCTACAGAGGAACACTGAAGCTTTCTTT,TRBV7-2,NA,NA,TRBJ1-1
CASSLDQGAVTEAFF,TGCGCCAGCAGCTTGGATCAGGGGGCGGTCACTGAAGCTTTCTTT,TRBV5-1,once,TRBD1,TRBJ1-1
CASSLLSWGREAAEAFF,TGTGCCAGCAGCTTATTGTCCTGGGGGCGAGAGGCCGCCGAAGCTTTCTTT,TRBV11-2,NA,NA,TRBJ1-1
CASSYSGTWRYTF,TGTGCCAGCAGTTACTCCGGGACATGGCGCTACACCTTC,TRBV6-5,once,NA,TRBJ1-2
CASSVVEGPTDTQYF,TGTGCCAGCAGCGTAGTTGAGGGCCCGACAGATACGCAGTATTTT,TRBV9,NA,NA,TRBJ2-3
CASSPQGGGQETQYF,TGTGCCAGCTCACCTCAGGGAGGGGGCCAAGAGACCCAGTACTTC,TRBV18,few,NA,TRBJ2-5
CAWSIHAVSGANVLTF,TGTGCCTGGAGTATACACGCAGTCTCTGGGGCCAACGTCCTGACTTTC,TRBV30,NA,NA,TRBJ2-6
CASSFHIYTEAFF,TGTGCCAGCAGTTTTCACATTTACACTGAAGCTTTCTTT,TRBV7-2,NA,NA,TRBJ1-1
CASSLVGTADTEAFF,TGCGCCAGCAGCTTGGTTGGGACAGCGGACACTGAAGCTTTCTTT,TRBV5-1,NA,TRBD1,TRBJ1-1
CASSLGDRGGEQYF,TGCGCCAGCAGCTTGGGAGATCGAGGTGGCGAGCAGTACTTC,TRBV5-1,NA,NA,TRBJ2-7